Included here is one T cell receptor (beta chain) sequence, with context. This sample was included in a study of blood T cell repertoires in COVID-19. CDR1 SEHNR and CDR2 FQNEAQ come from the germline V gene (reference sequence). This CDR3 is 15 amino acids long. The V gene end was trimmed by 5 bases and the J gene end by 7 bases; junction bases not matched to a gene: 5. TCRdb keeps only in-frame clones here, not all; method: immunoSEQ multiplex PCR. The sample includes more than 50,000 clones, around nine tenths of them seen just once. Sequenced input: peripheral blood. This TCR was sampled from a woman aged 40 to 49 with active COVID-19. The rearrangement links TRBV7-9 to TRBJ2-1, with 13 bases lining up with TRBD2. CDR3 in DNA: TGTGCCAGCAGCCCTAGACTAGCGGGGGGTAATGAGCAGTTCTTC. Amino acids: CASSPRLAGGNEQFF.